The 28 T cell receptor beta chains in this list originate from one sample, sequenced in a study of cytomegalovirus exposure and HLA in healthy donors. 13 Jbeta primers and 60 Vbeta primers were used for the PCR. The assay was immunoSEQ multiplex PCR, and TCRdb's table has in-frame clones only and misses some. The sample consists of 200,000 to 300,000 clones, 84% of them appearing once. Input material: PBMCs. These receptors came from a woman in her thirties or forties in good health and CMV-seropositive.

This clone was counted a single time. This sample includes further DNA sequences coding for the same CDR3. This chain joins TRBV30 and TRBJ1-5; 8 bases agree with TRBD1. The CDR3 covers 13 residues. The V segment lost 1 base and the J segment 5 bases; nucleotides outside the gene matches: 1. Germline values: CDR1 GTSNPN, CDR2 SVGIG (reference sequence). CDR3 loop: CAWSEQGDQPQHF. The CDR3 coding sequence is TGTGCCTGGAGTGAACAGGGGGATCAGCCCCAGCATTTT.

V usage is TRBV5-1 and J usage is TRBJ2-2; 7 nucleotides align to TRBD2. After removal of 0 bases from V and 0 bases from J, the junction contained 2 bases not matched to a gene. The CDR3 loop spans 16 amino acids. Germline values: CDR1 SGHRS, CDR2 YFSETQ. DNA for the CDR3: TGCGCCAGCAGCTTGGGGACTAGTGCGAACACCGGGGAGCTGTTTTTT. Protein: CASSLGTSANTGELFF.

The CDR3 here is CASSQERRAGGYTF. The CDR3, as DNA: TGTGCCAGCAGCCAAGAGCGGAGGGCTGGGGGCTACACCTTC. The gene calls are TRBV14 and TRBJ1-2; D gene ambiguous. The CDR3 is 14 residues long. V dropped 0 bases and J dropped 8 bases, with 13 bases sitting between them. The germline CDR1 and CDR2 sequences are SGHDN and FVKESK.

The V gene is TRBV30, the J gene TRBJ2-1, with D possibly being TRBD2 (5 bases). The CDR3 totals 12 residues. V lost 0 bases, J lost 15 bases, and 15 bases lay in between. Germline-derived CDR1 and CDR2 are GTSNPN and SVGIG (reference sequence). CDR3 loop: CAWSVLRERPFF. The DNA for the CDR3 is TGTGCCTGGAGTGTACTAAGGGAGCGACCGTTCTTC.

CDR3 sequence (DNA): TGTGCCATCAGACCGGGACTAGCGGGAACCTACGAGCAGTACTTC. It is translated as CAIRPGLAGTYEQYF. The V call is TRBV10-3, the J call TRBJ2-7, with 13 bases lining up with TRBD2. The CDR3 covers 15 residues. V lost 6 bases and J lost 2; bases outside the gene matches: 4. The germline V gene encodes CDR1 ENHRY and CDR2 SYGVKD.

The chain links TRBV2 to TRBJ2-7; 7 bases match TRBD1. CDR3 length: 15 residues. V was clipped by 0 bases and J by 9 bases; unmatched bases: 11. Germline V CDR1 and CDR2: SNHLY, FYNNEI. This chain's CDR3 is CASSEAPGRGSGQYF. The CDR3 DNA follows: TGTGCCAGCAGTGAAGCCCCCGGCAGGGGGTCAGGGCAGTACTTC.

The chain is built from TRBV19 and TRBJ2-7; 9 bases agree with TRBD1. Germline-derived CDR1 and CDR2 are LNHDA and SQIVND (reference sequence). With V trimmed by 5 bases and J by 3 bases, 11 bases remained unmatched. The CDR3 sequence is 16 residues long. The CDR3 DNA reads TGTGCCAGTAGTCCCAGACTGGGACAGGGAAACTACGAGCAGTACTTC. Its translation is CASSPRLGQGNYEQYF. The variable domain in full, completed from reference TRBV19 and TRBJ2-7, reads DGGITQSPKYLFRKEGQNVTLSCEQNLNHDAMYWYRQDPGQGLRLIYYSQIVNDFQKGDIAEGYSVSREKKESFPLTVTSAQKNPTAFYLCASSPRLGQGNYEQYFGPGTRLTVT.

This clone was seen just once. The chain uses TRBV6-5 and TRBJ2-7; D is unclear. Trimming took off 2 bases at V and 4 bases at J, with 12 bases between the two ends. The CDR3 loop spans 14 amino acids. Germline CDR1 MNHEY, CDR2 SVGAGI. CDR3 in amino acids: CASSYGGNKYEQYF. CDR3 sequence (DNA): TGTGCCAGCAGTTACGGCGGCAACAAATACGAGCAGTACTTC.

The J gene is TRBJ1-3, the V gene TRBV28, with 9 bases aligning to TRBD1. V shed 7 bases, J shed 3 bases, and the junction held 7 bases outside the gene matches. This CDR3 has 15 amino acids. Per the germline V gene, CDR1 is MDHEN and CDR2 is SYDVKM. The CDR3 coding sequence is TGTGCCAGCAACTCCGGGACAGGGATTGGAAACACCATATATTTT. Translated: CASNSGTGIGNTIYF.

The chain is built from TRBV7-2 and TRBJ2-7; TRBD2 aligns across 8 bases. The CDR3 is made up of 16 amino acids. CDR1 SGHTA and CDR2 FQGNSA come from the germline V gene. The V gene end was trimmed by 1 base and the J gene end by 2 bases; junction bases not matched to a gene: 7. The CDR3 nucleotides read TGTGCCAGCAGCTTAGAGGTTAGCGGGGCGACCTACGAGCAGTACTTC. Translating it yields CASSLEVSGATYEQYF.

The rearrangement joins TRBV30 to TRBJ2-7; TRBD2 is a possible D gene (6 bases). CDR1 and CDR2 (germline): GTSNPN, SVGIG (reference sequence). This CDR3 contains 15 residues. Trimming removed 2 bases from V and 5 bases from J, with 19 bases in between. CDR3 coding DNA: TGTGCCTGGAGTACCCCGCGGGAATTCGGGAACGAGCAGTACTTC. Translated: CAWSTPREFGNEQYF.

The chain joins TRBV27 to TRBJ2-5; 9 bases align to TRBD2. Germline assignment: CDR1 MNHEY and CDR2 SMNVEV (reference sequence). The ends lost 0 bases at V and 4 bases at J; junction bases unmatched: 6. CDR3 size: 16 residues. The chain's CDR3 is CASSLSASGTVETQYF. The CDR3 DNA reads TGTGCCAGCAGTTTATCGGCTAGCGGGACGGTAGAGACCCAGTACTTC.

J is TRBJ2-5 and V is TRBV28, with 8 bases identical to TRBD1. The germline gives CDR1 MDHEN, CDR2 SYDVKM. The CDR3 runs 15 residues. V lost 4 bases to trimming and J lost 9 bases; unmatched junction nucleotides: 13. CDR3 bases: TGTGCCAGCAGTTCCGGGGGTCCAGGGGGCGAGGCCCAGTACTTC. Translating gives CASSSGGPGGEAQYF.

The genes are TRBV19 and TRBJ2-3; 7 bases map to TRBD2. The V segment lost 6 bases and the J segment 2 bases; nucleotides outside the gene matches: 5. Germline loops: CDR1 LNHDA, CDR2 SQIVND (reference sequence). The CDR3 contains 14 residues. CDR3 coding DNA: TGTGCCAGTAGCGTCAGCGGGGACACAGATACGCAGTATTTT. This encodes CASSVSGDTDTQYF.

The genes are TRBV30 and TRBJ1-5; D uncertain. The V end lost 1 base, the J end lost 0 bases, and 10 bases lay between the germline ends. CDR1 and CDR2 from the germline V gene are GTSNPN and SVGIG (reference sequence). The CDR3 is 15 residues long. Here the CDR3 reads CAWSAQSISNQPQHF. In DNA form, the CDR3 reads TGTGCCTGGAGTGCACAATCGATTAGCAATCAGCCCCAGCATTTT.

In the case of this clone: This may be a read error: a much more frequent sequence differs by one nucleotide. The chain is built from TRBV28 and TRBJ1-3; weak D call: TRBD1 (5 bases). The germline V gene encodes CDR1 MDHEN and CDR2 SYDVKM. V lost 6 bases, J lost 0 bases, and 12 bases lay in between. The CDR3 covers 15 residues. The CDR3 nucleotides are TGTGCCAGCAGCCCCCAGGGCAGCTCTGGAAACACCATATATTTT. Translated: CASSPQGSSGNTIYF.

The chain has TRBV7-8 and TRBJ1-1; D possibly corresponds to TRBD1 (5 bases). The V end was cut by 5 bases, the J end by 4 bases, with 11 bases between. CDR1 and CDR2 (germline): SGHVS, FQNEAQ. The CDR3 totals 13 residues. The CDR3 spells CASSPGGGTEAFF. The DNA of the CDR3 is TGTGCCAGCAGCCCCGGGGGTGGCACTGAAGCTTTCTTT.

In this sample, this clone turned up once. The chain carries TRBV6-1 and TRBJ2-1; 14 bases fit TRBD2. Germline V gene sequence: CDR1 MNHNS, CDR2 SASEGT. Trimming at V came to 1 base and at J to 5 bases, leaving 10 bases not matched to a gene. The CDR3 contains 19 residues. This CDR3 is CASSEGGTSGRLRDNEQFF. CDR3 DNA sequence: TGTGCCAGCAGTGAAGGTGGGACTAGCGGGAGATTAAGGGACAATGAGCAGTTCTTC.

This clone was counted a few times. The rearrangement joins TRBV4-2 to TRBJ2-1; 10 nucleotides match TRBD2. The CDR3 loop spans 17 amino acids. Germline CDR1 and CDR2: LGHNA and YNFKEQ. V shed 4 bases and J 1 base; nucleotides not matched to a gene: 7. CDR3 nucleotide sequence: TGTGCCAGCAGCCCCGGGGTAGCGGGAGGATCCTACAATGAGCAGTTCTTC. Translation gives CASSPGVAGGSYNEQFF.

The table lists this clone with a count of one. The V gene is TRBV5-4, the J gene TRBJ2-2; 7 nucleotides line up with TRBD1. CDR3 length: 16 amino acids. J lost 0 bases, V lost 4 bases, and 6 bases had no gene match. The germline CDR1 and CDR2 sequences are SGHNT and YYREEE (reference sequence). The CDR3 loop reads CASSPPGQPNTGELFF. The CDR3 nucleotides read TGTGCCAGCAGCCCGCCGGGACAGCCGAACACCGGGGAGCTGTTTTTT.

The rearrangement joins TRBV2 to TRBJ2-3; the D gene is possibly TRBD1 (6 bases). Germline V gene data show CDR1 as SNHLY and CDR2 as FYNNEI. CDR3 size: 14 residues. V was cut by 7 bases and J by 4 bases, with 15 bases left in between. The CDR3 coding sequence is TGTGCCAGCAAAACAGGGATGGGCGCAGATACGCAGTATTTT. Translating it yields CASKTGMGADTQYF.

This clone has only one observation. The V call is TRBV9, the J call TRBJ2-3; perhaps TRBD2 as D (5 bases). Germline V gene sequence: CDR1 SGDLS, CDR2 YYNGEE. The CDR3 is made up of 18 amino acids. Trimming left V 0 bases short and J 5 bases short, with 22 bases between. DNA of the CDR3: TGTGCCAGCAGCGTAGCGCCACCGGGATCTAACGTAATAGATACGCAGTATTTT. Translated, it gives CASSVAPPGSNVIDTQYF.

The chain has TRBV7-2 and TRBJ1-4, with 7 bases that match TRBD1. The J segment lost 4 bases and the V segment lost 5 bases, leaving 7 bases of the junction unmatched. The CDR3 has 15 amino acids. CDR1 and CDR2 from the germline V gene are SGHTA and FQGNSA. The CDR3: CASSATGTVNEKLFF. Written as DNA, the CDR3 is TGTGCCAGCAGCGCAACCGGGACAGTTAATGAAAAACTGTTTTTT. The full variable domain, completed using reference TRBV7-2 and TRBJ1-4, is GAGVSQSPSNKVTEKGKDVELRCDPISGHTALYWYRQSLGQGLEFLIYFQGNSAPDKSGLPSDRFSAERTGGSVSTLTIQRTQQEDSAVYLCASSATGTVNEKLFFGSGTQLSVL.

This clone was detected a few times. The chain has TRBV30 and TRBJ1-2; possibly TRBD1 for D (6 bases). V lost 2 bases and J lost 4, with 20 bases in between. Germline values: CDR1 GTSNPN, CDR2 SVGIG (reference sequence). The CDR3 contains 16 residues. The CDR3 protein is CAWSTALVRTAYGYTF. Written as DNA, the CDR3 is TGTGCCTGGAGTACGGCGCTTGTTCGGACAGCCTATGGCTACACCTTC.

The rearrangement links TRBV30 to TRBJ2-7, with 11 bases that match TRBD2. This CDR3 is 13 amino acids long. Germline lookup yields CDR1 GTSNPN and CDR2 SVGIG (reference sequence). The ends lost 3 bases at V and 6 bases at J; junction bases unmatched: 4. This CDR3 is CAWSPGLAGEQYF. The CDR3 DNA reads as TGTGCCTGGAGCCCCGGACTAGCGGGCGAGCAGTACTTC.

This chain connects TRBV29-1 to TRBJ2-1; tentative D call: TRBD1 (6 bases). Trimming stripped 4 bases from V and 0 bases from J, with 10 bases between. Germline V gene lookup returns CDR1 SQVTM and CDR2 ANQGSEA. This CDR3 region has 14 residues. CDR3 nucleotides: TGCAGCGTTGGGACAGCTAGCTCCTACAATGAGCAGTTCTTC. This translates into CSVGTASSYNEQFF.

The chain uses TRBV28 and TRBJ2-1, with 7 bases fitting TRBD1. CDR3 length: 13 residues. Germline-derived CDR1 and CDR2 are MDHEN and SYDVKM. The J segment lost 5 bases and the V segment lost 9 bases, leaving 7 bases of the junction unmatched. Written as DNA, the CDR3 is TGTGCCAGTCAGACAGGGTGGGACAATGAGCAGTTCTTC. It specifies CASQTGWDNEQFF.

The chain employs TRBV28 and TRBJ1-2; D uncertain. The CDR3 runs 14 residues. The germline V gene encodes CDR1 MDHEN and CDR2 SYDVKM. V shed 4 bases and J shed 3 bases, with 12 bases lying between them. The CDR3 nucleotides read TGTGCCAGCAGTTCCTCAGGTGGCGACTATGGCTACACCTTC. It specifies CASSSSGGDYGYTF.